This T cell receptor (beta chain) stems from a study of tumor and adjacent non-tumor tissue in lung cancer. The overall study: The cohort had around eleven adenocarcinoma, a couple of squamous cell and 1 small cell patients. On average, productive TCRbeta reads reached a few million per sample. Study-level points and caveats: Normal lung showed higher cumulative top 100 clone frequency than tumor. TCR diversity was significantly greater in tumor than normal lung tissue.

The template was RNA from unsorted bulk tissue. This non-tumor lung sample came from over 3 cm beyond the tumor edge. Details on this clonotype: What it binds is not known.

A modified ARM-PCR protocol with three rounds of nested PCR amplified TCRbeta. TCRdb called the multiplex PCR reads again in MiXCR, with one record for every CDR3 protein. The table lists around 99,000 distinct CDR3 sequences, 62% of them singletons. The CDR3 runs 15 residues. Germline V gene sequence: CDR1 KGHSH, CDR2 LQKENI. J lost 5 bases, V lost 3 bases, and 6 bases had no gene match. The sequenced material came from distant non-tumor lung tissue. This sequence joins TRBV18 and TRBJ2-4; TRBD1 agrees at 8 bases. The TCR originated in a man between 60 and 75 years old with non-small cell lung cancer. CDR3 coding DNA: TGTGCCAGCTCACCCCGGACAGGGTCGGAAAACATTCAGTACTTC. Encoded protein: CASSPRTGSENIQYF.